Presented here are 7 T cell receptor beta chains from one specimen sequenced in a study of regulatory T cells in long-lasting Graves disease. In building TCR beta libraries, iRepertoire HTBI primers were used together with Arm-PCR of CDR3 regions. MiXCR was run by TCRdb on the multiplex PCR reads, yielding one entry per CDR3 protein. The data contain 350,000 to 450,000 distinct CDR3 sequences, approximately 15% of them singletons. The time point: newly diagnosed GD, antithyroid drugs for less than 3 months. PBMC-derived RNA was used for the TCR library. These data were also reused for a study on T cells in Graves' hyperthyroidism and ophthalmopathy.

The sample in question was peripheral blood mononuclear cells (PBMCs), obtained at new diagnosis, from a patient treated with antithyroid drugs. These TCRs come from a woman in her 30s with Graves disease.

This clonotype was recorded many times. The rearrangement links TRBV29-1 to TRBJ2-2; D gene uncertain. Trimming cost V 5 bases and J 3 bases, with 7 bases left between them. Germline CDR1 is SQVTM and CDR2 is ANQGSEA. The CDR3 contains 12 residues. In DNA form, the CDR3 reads TGCAGCGTTTATGCCTACACCGGGGAGCTGTTTTTT. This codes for CSVYAYTGELFF.

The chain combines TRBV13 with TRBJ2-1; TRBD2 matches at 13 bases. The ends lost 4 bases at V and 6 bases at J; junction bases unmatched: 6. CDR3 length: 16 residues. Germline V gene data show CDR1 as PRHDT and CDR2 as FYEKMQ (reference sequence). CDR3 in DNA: TGTGCCAGCAGCTGGGGTACTAGCGGGAGGGCCAATGAGCAGTTCTTC. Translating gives CASSWGTSGRANEQFF.

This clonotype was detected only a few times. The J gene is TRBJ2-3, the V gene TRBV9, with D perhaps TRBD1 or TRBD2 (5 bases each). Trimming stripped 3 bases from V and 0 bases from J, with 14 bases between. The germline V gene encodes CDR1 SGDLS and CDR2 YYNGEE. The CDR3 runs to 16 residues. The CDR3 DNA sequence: TGTGCCAGCAGCGAACGGGGACCTTTTAGCACAGATACGCAGTATTTT. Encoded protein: CASSERGPFSTDTQYF. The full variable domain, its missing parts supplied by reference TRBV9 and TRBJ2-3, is DSGVTQTPKHLITATGQRVTLRCSPRSGDLSVYWYQQSLDQGLQFLIQYYNGEERAKGNILERFSAQQFPDLHSELNLSSLELGDSALYFCASSERGPFSTDTQYFGPGTRLTVL.

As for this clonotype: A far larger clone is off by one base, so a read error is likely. Written as DNA, the CDR3 is TGCGCCAGCAGCTTTGGTGCGACGGGAGGATCGTACAATGAGCAGTACTTC. Its translation: CASSFGATGGSYNEQYF. The chain couples TRBV5-1 to TRBJ2-7; 7 nucleotides match TRBD2. There are 17 residues in the CDR3. Germline CDR1 and CDR2: SGHRS and YFSETQ. J was trimmed by 7 bases and V by 2 bases; bases with no gene match: 18. The full variable domain, in which reference TRBV5-1 and TRBJ2-7 provide the parts outside the CDR3, is KAGVTQTPRYLIKTRGQQVTLSCSPISGHRSVSWYQQTPGQGLQFLFEYFSETQRNKGNFPGRFSGRQFSNSRSEMNVSTLELGDSALYLCASSFGATGGSYNEQYFGPGTRLTVT.

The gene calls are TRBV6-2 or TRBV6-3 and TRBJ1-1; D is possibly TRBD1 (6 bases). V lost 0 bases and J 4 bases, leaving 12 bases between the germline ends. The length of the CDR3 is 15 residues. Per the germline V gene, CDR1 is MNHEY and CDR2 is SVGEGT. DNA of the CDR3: TGTGCCAGCAGTTACTCTTGGACAGTGAGCACTGAAGCTTTCTTT. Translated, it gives CASSYSWTVSTEAFF.

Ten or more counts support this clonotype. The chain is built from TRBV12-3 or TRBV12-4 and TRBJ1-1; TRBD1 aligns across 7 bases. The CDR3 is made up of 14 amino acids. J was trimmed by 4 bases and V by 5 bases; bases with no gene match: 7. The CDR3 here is CASSRPPGGTEAFF. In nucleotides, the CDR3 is TGTGCCAGCAGTCGACCCCCAGGGGGCACTGAAGCTTTCTTT.

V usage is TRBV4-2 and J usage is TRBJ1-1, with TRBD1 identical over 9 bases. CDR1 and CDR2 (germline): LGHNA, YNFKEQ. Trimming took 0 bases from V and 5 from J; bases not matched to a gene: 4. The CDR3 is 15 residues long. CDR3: CASSQEGTGSTEAFF. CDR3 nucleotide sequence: TGTGCCAGCAGCCAAGAAGGGACAGGGTCGACTGAAGCTTTCTTT.